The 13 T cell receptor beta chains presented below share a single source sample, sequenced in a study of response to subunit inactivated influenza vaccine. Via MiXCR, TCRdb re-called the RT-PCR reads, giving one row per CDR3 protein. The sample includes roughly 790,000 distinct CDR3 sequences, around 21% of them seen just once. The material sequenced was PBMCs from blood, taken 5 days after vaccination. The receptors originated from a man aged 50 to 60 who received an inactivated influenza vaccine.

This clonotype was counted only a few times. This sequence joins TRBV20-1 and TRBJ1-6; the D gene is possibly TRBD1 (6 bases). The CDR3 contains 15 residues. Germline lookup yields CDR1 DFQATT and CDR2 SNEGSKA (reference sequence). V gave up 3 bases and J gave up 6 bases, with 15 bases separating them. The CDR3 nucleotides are TGCAGTGCTAGCAGGGCAGGGGCTGCTAATTCACCCCTCCACTTT. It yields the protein CSASRAGAANSPLHF.

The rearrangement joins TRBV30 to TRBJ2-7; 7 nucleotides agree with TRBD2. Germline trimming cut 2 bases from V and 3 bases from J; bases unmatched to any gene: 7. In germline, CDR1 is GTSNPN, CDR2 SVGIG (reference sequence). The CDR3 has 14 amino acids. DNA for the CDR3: TGTGCCTGGAGTCCCCGGGACTACCTCTACGAGCAGTACTTC. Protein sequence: CAWSPRDYLYEQYF. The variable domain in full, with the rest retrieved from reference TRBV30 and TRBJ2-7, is SQTIHQWPATLVQPVGSPLSLECTVEGTSNPNLYWYRQAAGRGLQLLFYSVGIGQISSEVPQNLSASRPQDRQFILSSKKLLLSDSGFYLCAWSPRDYLYEQYFGPGTRLTVT.

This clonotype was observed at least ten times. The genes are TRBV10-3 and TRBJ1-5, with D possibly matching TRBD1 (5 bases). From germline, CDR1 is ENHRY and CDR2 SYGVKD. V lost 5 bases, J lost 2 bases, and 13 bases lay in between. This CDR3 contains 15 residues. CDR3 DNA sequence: TGTGCCATCAGTTCTCAGGGAACGGGCAATCAGCCCCAGCATTTT. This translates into CAISSQGTGNQPQHF.

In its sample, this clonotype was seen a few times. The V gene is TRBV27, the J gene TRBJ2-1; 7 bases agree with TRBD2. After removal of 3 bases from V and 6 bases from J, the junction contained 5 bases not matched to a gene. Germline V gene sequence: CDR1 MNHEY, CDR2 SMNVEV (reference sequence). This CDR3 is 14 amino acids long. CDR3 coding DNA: TGTGCCAGCAGTTTCGGGGGGTCGGCCAATGAGCAGTTCTTC. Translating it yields CASSFGGSANEQFF.

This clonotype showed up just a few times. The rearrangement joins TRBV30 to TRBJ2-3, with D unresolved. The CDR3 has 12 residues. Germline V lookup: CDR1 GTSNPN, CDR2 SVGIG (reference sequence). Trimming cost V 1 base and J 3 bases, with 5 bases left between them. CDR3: CAWSAYTDTQYF. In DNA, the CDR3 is TGTGCCTGGAGTGCCTATACAGATACGCAGTATTTT.

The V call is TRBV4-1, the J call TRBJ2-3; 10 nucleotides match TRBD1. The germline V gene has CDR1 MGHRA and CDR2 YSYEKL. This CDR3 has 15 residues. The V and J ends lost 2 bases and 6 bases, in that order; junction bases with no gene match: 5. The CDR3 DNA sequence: TGCGCCAGCAGCCAAAGTGGGACAGGGGCCGATACGCAGTATTTT. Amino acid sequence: CASSQSGTGADTQYF.

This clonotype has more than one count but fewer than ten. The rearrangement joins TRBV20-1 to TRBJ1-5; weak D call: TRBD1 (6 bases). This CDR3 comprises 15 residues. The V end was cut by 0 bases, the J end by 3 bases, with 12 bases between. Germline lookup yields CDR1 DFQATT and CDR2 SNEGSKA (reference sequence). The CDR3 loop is CSARDLDSANQPQHF. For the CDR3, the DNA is TGCAGTGCTAGAGATTTGGACAGTGCCAATCAGCCCCAGCATTTT.

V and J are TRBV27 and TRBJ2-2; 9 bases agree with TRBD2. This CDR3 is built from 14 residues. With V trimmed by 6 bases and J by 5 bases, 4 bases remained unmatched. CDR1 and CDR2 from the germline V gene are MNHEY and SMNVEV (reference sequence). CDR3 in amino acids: CASRGTSWTGELFF. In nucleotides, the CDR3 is TGTGCCAGCAGGGGGACTAGCTGGACCGGGGAGCTGTTTTTT.

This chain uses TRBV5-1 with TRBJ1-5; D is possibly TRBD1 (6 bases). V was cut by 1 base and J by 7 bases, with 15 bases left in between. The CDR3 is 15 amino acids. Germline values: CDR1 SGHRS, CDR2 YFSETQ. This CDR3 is CASSLWGGERQPQHF. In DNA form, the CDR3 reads TGCGCCAGCAGCTTGTGGGGGGGCGAGAGACAGCCCCAGCATTTT.

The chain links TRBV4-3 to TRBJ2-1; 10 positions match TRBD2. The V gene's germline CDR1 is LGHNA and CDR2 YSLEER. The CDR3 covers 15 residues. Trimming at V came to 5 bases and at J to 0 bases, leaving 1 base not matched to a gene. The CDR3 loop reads CASSWTSGSYNEQFF. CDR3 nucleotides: TGCGCCAGCAGCTGGACTAGCGGCTCCTACAATGAGCAGTTCTTC.

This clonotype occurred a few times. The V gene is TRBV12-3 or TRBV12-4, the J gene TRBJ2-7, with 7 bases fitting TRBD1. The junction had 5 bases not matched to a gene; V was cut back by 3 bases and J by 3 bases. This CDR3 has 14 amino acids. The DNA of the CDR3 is TGTGCCAGCAGTTTGGACAGGTTGTTCTACGAGCAGTACTTC. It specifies CASSLDRLFYEQYF.

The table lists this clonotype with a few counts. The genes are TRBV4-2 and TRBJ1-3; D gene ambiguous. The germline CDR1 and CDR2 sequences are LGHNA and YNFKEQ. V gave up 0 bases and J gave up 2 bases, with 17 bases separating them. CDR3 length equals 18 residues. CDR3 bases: TGTGCCAGCAGCCAAGATCCAGCATTTACGAGCCCTGGAAACACCATATATTTT. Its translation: CASSQDPAFTSPGNTIYF.

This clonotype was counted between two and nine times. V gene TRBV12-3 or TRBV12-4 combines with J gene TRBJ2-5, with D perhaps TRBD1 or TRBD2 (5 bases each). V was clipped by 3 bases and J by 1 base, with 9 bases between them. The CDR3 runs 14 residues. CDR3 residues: CASSFGGFQETQYF. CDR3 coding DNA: TGTGCCAGCAGTTTTGGGGGATTCCAAGAGACCCAGTACTTC.